This T cell receptor (beta chain) was sequenced in a study of cytomegalovirus exposure and HLA in healthy donors. The PCR had 60 Vbeta and 13 Jbeta primers. Measured with immunoSEQ multiplex PCR; TCRdb has only the in-frame clones, and not every one. This sample carries some 200,000 clones, 82% of them seen once, and the ten largest clones take about 0.6%. The length of the CDR3 is 16 residues. Germline assignment: CDR1 SGDLS and CDR2 YYNGEE. Losses at the gene ends were 3 bases for V and 1 base for J; bases not matched to a gene: 4. The TCR sequence derives from a middle-aged woman in good health and CMV-seronegative. This chain joins TRBV9 and TRBJ2-2; 9 nucleotides align to TRBD1. The sequencing sample was made of PBMCs. CDR3 amino acids: CASSGPGQGNTGELFF. The CDR3 nucleotides are TGTGCCAGCAGCGGCCCGGGACAGGGGAACACCGGGGAGCTGTTTTTT.